These 18 T cell receptor beta chains were all obtained from the same sample, sequenced in a study of blood T cell repertoires in COVID-19. Measured with immunoSEQ multiplex PCR; TCRdb has only the in-frame clones, and not every one. The repertoire holds 130,000 to 150,000 clones, 80% to 90% seen once, with about 10% in the top ten. Source material: peripheral blood. The receptor set was obtained from a man aged 55-75 years with active or convalescent COVID-19.

This rearrangement joins TRBV6-5 to TRBJ2-5; 10 bases align to TRBD1. The CDR3 runs to 16 residues. Germline-derived CDR1 and CDR2 are MNHEY and SVGAGI. Germline trimming cut 4 bases from V and 6 bases from J; bases unmatched to any gene: 11. CDR3 in DNA: TGTGCCAGCAGTTGGGATCCGGGACAGGGGCGGAAGACCCAGTACTTC. It encodes CASSWDPGQGRKTQYF.

The chain has TRBV5-1 and TRBJ1-2; no clear D. Trimming removed 2 bases at V and 0 bases at J, with 11 bases between. CDR3 length: 15 residues. CDR1 is SGHRS, CDR2 YFSETQ, per germline. CDR3 sequence reads: CASSFERSSNYGYTF. DNA of the CDR3: TGCGCCAGCAGCTTCGAAAGGAGTTCTAACTATGGCTACACCTTC.

The chain joins TRBV6-2 or TRBV6-3 to TRBJ2-3; TRBD1 is a possible D gene (5 bases). The CDR3 totals 14 residues. With 3 bases removed from V and 2 bases from J, the gap between germline ends came to 9 bases. Germline lookup yields CDR1 MNHEY and CDR2 SVGEGT. The CDR3 protein is CASSYLGATDTQYF. The CDR3 DNA is TGTGCCAGCAGTTATCTAGGGGCCACAGATACGCAGTATTTT.

This rearrangement joins TRBV9 to TRBJ2-2; D perhaps matches TRBD2 (6 bases). The CDR3 consists of 15 residues. Germline V CDR1 and CDR2: SGDLS, YYNGEE. Trimming removed 0 bases from V and 5 bases from J, with 11 bases in between. For the CDR3, the DNA is TGTGCCAGCAGCGTAGGGAGGGAAGGTACCGGGGAGCTGTTTTTT. Its protein product is CASSVGREGTGELFF.

The rearrangement joins TRBV10-3 to TRBJ1-2; 7 nucleotides align to TRBD1. V was pared by 2 bases and J by 2 bases, with 8 bases of the junction left unmatched. This CDR3 spans 16 amino acids. Germline V lookup: CDR1 ENHRY, CDR2 SYGVKD. CDR3 sequence (DNA): TGTGCCATCAGTGAGACCAAGGGACAGACCAACTATGGCTACACCTTC. Protein: CAISETKGQTNYGYTF.

The chain's CDR3 is CASSQSRLPQHF. CDR3 bases: TGTGCCAGCAGCCAATCGCGGCTGCCCCAGCATTTT. This chain joins TRBV16 and TRBJ1-5, with D unresolved. This CDR3 is built from 12 residues. The V gene lost 0 bases and the J gene lost 9 bases, with 6 bases spanning the gap. Germline V gene sequence: CDR1 KGHSY, CDR2 FQNENV. Full variable domain (remainder filled in from reference TRBV16 and TRBJ1-5): GEEVAQTPKHLVRGEGQKAKLYCAPIKGHSYVFWYQQVLKNEFKFLISFQNENVFDETGMPKERFSAKCLPNSPCSLEIQATKLEDSAVYFCASSQSRLPQHFGDGTRLSIL.

The chain uses TRBV4-1 and TRBJ1-1; D perhaps matches TRBD1 (5 bases). The V and J ends lost 3 bases and 4 bases respectively, with 12 bases between them. The germline V gene has CDR1 MGHRA and CDR2 YSYEKL. This CDR3 spans 14 amino acids. CDR3 DNA sequence: TGCGCCAGCAGCCACCCCGGGAGGGGCACTGAAGCTTTCTTT. It translates to CASSHPGRGTEAFF.

The chain combines TRBV5-1 with TRBJ2-5; perhaps TRBD2 as D (5 bases). The CDR3 spans 14 residues. Trimming removed 0 bases at V and 4 bases at J, with 10 bases between. From germline, CDR1 is SGHRS and CDR2 YFSETQ. CDR3 bases: TGCGCCAGCAGCTTGGGTCGGAGCGGAGAGACCCAGTACTTC. It specifies CASSLGRSGETQYF.

The chain has TRBV13 and TRBJ1-4, with a tentative D call TRBD1 (6 bases). This CDR3 contains 14 residues. V lost 2 bases and J 8 bases, leaving 12 bases between the germline ends. Germline V gene lookup returns CDR1 PRHDT and CDR2 FYEKMQ (reference sequence). The CDR3 DNA is TGTGCCAGCAGCTTACGGGCAGGGGAGGAAAAACTGTTTTTT. Its protein is CASSLRAGEEKLFF.

This rearrangement joins TRBV19 to TRBJ1-1, with unresolved D. The germline gives CDR1 LNHDA, CDR2 SQIVND (reference sequence). The CDR3 is 13 amino acids. V dropped 1 base and J dropped 5 bases, with 8 bases sitting between them. For the CDR3, the DNA is TGTGCCAGTAGTATAGGGAGAGGGACTGAAGCTTTCTTT. As protein: CASSIGRGTEAFF. Supplemented by reference TRBV19 and TRBJ1-1, the full variable domain reads DGGITQSPKYLFRKEGQNVTLSCEQNLNHDAMYWYRQDPGQGLRLIYYSQIVNDFQKGDIAEGYSVSREKKESFPLTVTSAQKNPTAFYLCASSIGRGTEAFFGQGTRLTVV.

J is TRBJ2-5 and V is TRBV15, with D maybe TRBD2 (6 bases). In germline, CDR1 is LNHNV, CDR2 YYDKDF (reference sequence). CDR3 length: 13 residues. Trimming pared 5 bases from V and 13 bases from J, leaving 20 bases between. CDR3 residues: CATSSRDSGIRYF. Here the CDR3 DNA reads TGTGCCACCAGCTCCCGGGACTCAGGTATCAGGTACTTC.

The chain couples TRBV5-1 to TRBJ2-5; TRBD1 might be the D (5 bases). The CDR3 has 13 residues. Germline CDR1 reads SGHRS; CDR2 reads YFSETQ. V lost 2 bases, J lost 3 bases, and 8 bases lay in between. In DNA form, the CDR3 reads TGCGCCAGCAGCTTCCAGGGCGAAGAGACCCAGTACTTC. Residues: CASSFQGEETQYF.

There are a few counts of this clone. The CDR3 DNA sequence: TGTGCCACCAGTGAACAGGGGACAGGGGATGGCTACACCTTC. The encoded protein is CATSEQGTGDGYTF. The chain links TRBV24-1 to TRBJ1-2; TRBD1 matches 10 bases. This CDR3 is built from 14 residues. V was clipped by 4 bases and J by 6 bases; unmatched bases: 4. Germline V gives CDR1 KGHDR, CDR2 SFDVKD.

The CDR3 sequence is CASTRTRGGNEQFF. CDR3 nucleotide sequence: TGTGCCAGCACCCGGACTAGGGGGGGGAATGAGCAGTTCTTC. The chain joins TRBV7-2 to TRBJ2-1; tentatively, D is TRBD2 (7 bases). There are 14 residues in the CDR3. Germline-derived CDR1 and CDR2 are SGHTA and FQGNSA. Trimming stripped 7 bases from V and 7 bases from J, with 17 bases between.

This chain connects TRBV18 to TRBJ1-2, with D unresolved. CDR3 length: 13 amino acids. The germline V and J ends were trimmed by 3 bases and 6 bases, with 11 bases remaining between them. Germline CDR1 and CDR2: KGHSH and LQKENI. The CDR3: CASSPSRRDGYTF. The CDR3 bases are TGTGCCAGCTCACCGTCGCGAAGAGATGGCTACACCTTC. Based on the CDR3 plus reference TRBV18 and TRBJ1-2, the full variable domain is NAGVMQNPRHLVRRRGQEARLRCSPMKGHSHVYWYRQLPEEGLKFMVYLQKENIIDESGMPKERFSAEFPKEGPSILRIQQVVRGDSAAYFCASSPSRRDGYTFGSGTRLTVV.

In this sample, this clone turned up a few times. This chain connects TRBV19 to TRBJ1-1, with D possibly TRBD1 on 6 matching bases. V lost 5 bases and J lost 6, with 13 bases in between. CDR1 LNHDA and CDR2 SQIVND come from the germline V gene (reference sequence). This CDR3 is built from 13 residues. DNA for the CDR3: TGTGCCAGTAGTGACAGGTCTCCGGCTGAAGCTTTCTTT. Protein sequence: CASSDRSPAEAFF.

The CDR3 region has the DNA TGTGCCTGGAGTAGGTCAGGGGGGTATGGCTACACCTTC. Protein: CAWSRSGGYGYTF. This chain connects TRBV30 to TRBJ1-2; 7 bases agree with TRBD1. With V trimmed by 2 bases and J by 5 bases, 5 bases remained unmatched. The length of the CDR3 is 13 residues. Germline values: CDR1 GTSNPN, CDR2 SVGIG (reference sequence).

V is TRBV4-3 and J is TRBJ1-2; D not certain. The CDR3 runs to 15 residues. Germline CDR1 is LGHNA and CDR2 is YSLEER. The germline V and J ends were trimmed by 0 bases and 8 bases, with 16 bases remaining between them. The CDR3: CASSQDPQVVGGYTF. The CDR3 DNA reads TGCGCCAGCAGCCAAGATCCGCAGGTTGTTGGCGGCTACACCTTC.